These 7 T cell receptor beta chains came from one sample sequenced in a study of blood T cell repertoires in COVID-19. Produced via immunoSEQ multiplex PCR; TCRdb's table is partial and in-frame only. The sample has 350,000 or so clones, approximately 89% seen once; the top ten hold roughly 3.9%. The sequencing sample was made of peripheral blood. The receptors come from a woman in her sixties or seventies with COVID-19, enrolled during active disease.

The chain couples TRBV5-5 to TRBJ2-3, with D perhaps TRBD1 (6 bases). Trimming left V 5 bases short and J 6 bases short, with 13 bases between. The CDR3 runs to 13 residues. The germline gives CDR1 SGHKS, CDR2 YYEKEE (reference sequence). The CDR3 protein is CASSRTVLDTQYF. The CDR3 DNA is TGTGCCAGCAGTCGGACAGTCCTGGATACGCAGTATTTT.

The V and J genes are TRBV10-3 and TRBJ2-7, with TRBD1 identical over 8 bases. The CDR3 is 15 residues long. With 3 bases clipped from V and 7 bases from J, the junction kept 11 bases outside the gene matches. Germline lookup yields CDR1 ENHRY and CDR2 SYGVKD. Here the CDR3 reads CAISESRQGAGEQYF. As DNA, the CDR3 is TGTGCCATCAGTGAAAGCAGGCAGGGGGCAGGGGAGCAGTACTTC.

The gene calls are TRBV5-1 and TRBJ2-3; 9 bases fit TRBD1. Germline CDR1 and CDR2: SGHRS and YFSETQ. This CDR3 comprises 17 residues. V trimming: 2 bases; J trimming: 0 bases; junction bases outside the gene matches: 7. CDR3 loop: CASSFGQGPRSTDTQYF. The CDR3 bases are TGCGCCAGCAGCTTCGGACAGGGGCCGAGGAGCACAGATACGCAGTATTTT.

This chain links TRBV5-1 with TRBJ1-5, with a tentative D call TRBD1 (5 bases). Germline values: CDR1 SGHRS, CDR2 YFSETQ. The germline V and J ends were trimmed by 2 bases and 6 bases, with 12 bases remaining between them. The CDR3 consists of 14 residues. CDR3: CASSLGAPGQPQHF. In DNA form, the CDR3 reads TGCGCCAGCAGCTTAGGGGCCCCCGGTCAGCCCCAGCATTTT.

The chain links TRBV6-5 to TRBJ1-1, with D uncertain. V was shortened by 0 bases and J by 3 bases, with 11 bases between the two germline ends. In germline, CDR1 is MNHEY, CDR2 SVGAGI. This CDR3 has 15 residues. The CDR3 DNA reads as TGTGCCAGCAGTTACTCGTTGAGCCAATACACTGAAGCTTTCTTT. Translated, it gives CASSYSLSQYTEAFF.

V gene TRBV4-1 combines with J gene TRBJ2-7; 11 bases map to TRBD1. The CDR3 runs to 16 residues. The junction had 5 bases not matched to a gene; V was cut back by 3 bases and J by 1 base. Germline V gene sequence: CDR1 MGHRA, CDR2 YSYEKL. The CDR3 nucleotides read TGCGCCAGCAGCCAGCTCGGACAGGGGGCATCCTACGAGCAGTACTTC. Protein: CASSQLGQGASYEQYF.

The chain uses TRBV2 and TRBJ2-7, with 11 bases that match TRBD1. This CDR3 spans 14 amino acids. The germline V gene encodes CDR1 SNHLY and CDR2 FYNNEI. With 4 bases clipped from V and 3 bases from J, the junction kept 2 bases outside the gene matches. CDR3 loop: CASSGGTGGYEQYF. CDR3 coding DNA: TGTGCCAGCAGTGGCGGGACAGGGGGCTACGAGCAGTACTTC.